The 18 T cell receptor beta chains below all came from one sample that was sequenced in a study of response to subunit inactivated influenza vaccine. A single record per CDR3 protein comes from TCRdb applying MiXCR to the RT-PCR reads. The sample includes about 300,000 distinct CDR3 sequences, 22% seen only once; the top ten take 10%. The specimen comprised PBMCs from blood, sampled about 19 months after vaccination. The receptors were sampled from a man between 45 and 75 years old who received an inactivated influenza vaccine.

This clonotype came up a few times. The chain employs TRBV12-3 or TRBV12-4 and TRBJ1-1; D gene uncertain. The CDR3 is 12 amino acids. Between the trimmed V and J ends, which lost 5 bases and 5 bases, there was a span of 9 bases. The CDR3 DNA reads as TGTGCCAGCAGTCTTTCTTGGACTGAAGCTTTCTTT. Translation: CASSLSWTEAFF.

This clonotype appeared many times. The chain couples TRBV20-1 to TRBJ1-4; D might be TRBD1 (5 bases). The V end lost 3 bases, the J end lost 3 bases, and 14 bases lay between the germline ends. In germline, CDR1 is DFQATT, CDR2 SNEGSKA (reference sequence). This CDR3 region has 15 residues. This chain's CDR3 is CSASLWGEANEKLFF. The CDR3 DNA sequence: TGCAGTGCTAGCCTTTGGGGGGAAGCTAATGAAAAACTGTTTTTT.

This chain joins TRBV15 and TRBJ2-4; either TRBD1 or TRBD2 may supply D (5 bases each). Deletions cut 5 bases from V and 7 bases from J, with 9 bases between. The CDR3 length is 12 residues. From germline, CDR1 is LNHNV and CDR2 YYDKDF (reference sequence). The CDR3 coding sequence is TGTGCCACCAGCGAATGGGGGAACATTCAGTACTTC. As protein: CATSEWGNIQYF.

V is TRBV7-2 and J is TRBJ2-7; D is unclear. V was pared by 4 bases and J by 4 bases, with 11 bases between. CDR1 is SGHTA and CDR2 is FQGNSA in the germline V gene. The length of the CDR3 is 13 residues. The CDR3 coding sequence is TGTGCCAGCAGCTCCACCCAGAGGTACGAGCAGTACTTC. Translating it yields CASSSTQRYEQYF.

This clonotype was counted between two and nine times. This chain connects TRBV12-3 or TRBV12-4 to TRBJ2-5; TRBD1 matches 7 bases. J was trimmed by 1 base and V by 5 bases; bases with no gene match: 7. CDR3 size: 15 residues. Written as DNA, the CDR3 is TGTGCCAGCAGTCCGATCACAGGGGCCCAAGAGACCCAGTACTTC. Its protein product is CASSPITGAQETQYF.

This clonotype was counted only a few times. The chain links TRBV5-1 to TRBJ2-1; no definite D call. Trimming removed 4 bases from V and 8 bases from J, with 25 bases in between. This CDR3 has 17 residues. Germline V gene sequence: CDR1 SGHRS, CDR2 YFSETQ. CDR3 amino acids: CASSPAPAGIAVYEQFF. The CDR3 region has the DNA TGCGCCAGCAGCCCAGCCCCCGCAGGAATAGCAGTCTATGAGCAGTTCTTC.

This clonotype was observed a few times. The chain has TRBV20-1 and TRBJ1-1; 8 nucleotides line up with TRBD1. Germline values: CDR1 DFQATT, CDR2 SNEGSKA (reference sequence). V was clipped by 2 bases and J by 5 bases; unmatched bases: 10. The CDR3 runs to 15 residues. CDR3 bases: TGCAGTGCTAGACCGCCCGGACAGGGCGGGACTGAAGCTTTCTTT. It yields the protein CSARPPGQGGTEAFF.

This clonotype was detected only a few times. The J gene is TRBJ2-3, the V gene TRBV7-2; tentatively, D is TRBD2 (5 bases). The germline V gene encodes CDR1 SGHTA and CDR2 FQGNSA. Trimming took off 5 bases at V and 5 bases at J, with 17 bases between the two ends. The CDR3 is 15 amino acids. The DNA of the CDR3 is TGTGCCAGCAGCCCCTACCGGACTCTGGGAGATACGCAGTATTTT. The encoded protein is CASSPYRTLGDTQYF.

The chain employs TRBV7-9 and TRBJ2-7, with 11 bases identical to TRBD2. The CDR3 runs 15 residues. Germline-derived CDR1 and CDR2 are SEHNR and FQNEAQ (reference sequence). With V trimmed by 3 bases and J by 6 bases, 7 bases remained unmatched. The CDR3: CASSFTSGRNGEQYF. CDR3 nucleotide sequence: TGTGCCAGCAGCTTCACTAGCGGGAGAAATGGCGAGCAGTACTTC.

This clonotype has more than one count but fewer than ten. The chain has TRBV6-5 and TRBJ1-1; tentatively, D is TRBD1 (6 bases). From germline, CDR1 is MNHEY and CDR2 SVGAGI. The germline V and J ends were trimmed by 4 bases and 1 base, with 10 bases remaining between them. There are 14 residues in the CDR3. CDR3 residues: CASSLTGKNTEAFF. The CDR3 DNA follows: TGTGCCAGCAGTTTAACAGGGAAGAACACTGAAGCTTTCTTT.

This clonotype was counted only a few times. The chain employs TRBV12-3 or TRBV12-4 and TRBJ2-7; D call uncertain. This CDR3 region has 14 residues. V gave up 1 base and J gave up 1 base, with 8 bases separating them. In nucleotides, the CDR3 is TGTGCCAGCAGTTTAGGGCAGCAATCCTACGAGCAGTACTTC. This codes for CASSLGQQSYEQYF.

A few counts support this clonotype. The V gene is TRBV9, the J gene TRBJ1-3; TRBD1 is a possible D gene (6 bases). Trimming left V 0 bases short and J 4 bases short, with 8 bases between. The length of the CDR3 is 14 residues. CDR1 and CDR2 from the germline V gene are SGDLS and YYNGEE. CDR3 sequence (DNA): TGTGCCAGCAGCGTAGATGGGGGCGGAAACACCATATATTTT. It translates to CASSVDGGGNTIYF. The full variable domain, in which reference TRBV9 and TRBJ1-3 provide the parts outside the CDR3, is DSGVTQTPKHLITATGQRVTLRCSPRSGDLSVYWYQQSLDQGLQFLIQYYNGEERAKGNILERFSAQQFPDLHSELNLSSLELGDSALYFCASSVDGGGNTIYFGEGSWLTVV.

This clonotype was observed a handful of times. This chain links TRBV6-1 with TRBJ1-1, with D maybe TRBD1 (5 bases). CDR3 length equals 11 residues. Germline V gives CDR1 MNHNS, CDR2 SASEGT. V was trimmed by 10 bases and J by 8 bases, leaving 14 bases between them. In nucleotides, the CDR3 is TGTGCCACTATCTCAGGGTCCGAAGCTTTCTTT. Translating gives CATISGSEAFF.

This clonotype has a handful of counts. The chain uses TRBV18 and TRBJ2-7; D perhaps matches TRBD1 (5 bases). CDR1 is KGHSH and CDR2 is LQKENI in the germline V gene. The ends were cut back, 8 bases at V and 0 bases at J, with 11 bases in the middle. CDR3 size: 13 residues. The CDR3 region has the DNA TGTGCCAGCAGGAAAGGGGACTCCTACGAGCAGTACTTC. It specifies CASRKGDSYEQYF.

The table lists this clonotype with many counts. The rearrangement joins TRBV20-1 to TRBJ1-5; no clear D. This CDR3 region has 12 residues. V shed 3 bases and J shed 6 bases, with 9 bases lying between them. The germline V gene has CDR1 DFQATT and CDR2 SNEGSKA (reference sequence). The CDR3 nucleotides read TGCAGTGCTAGCGTGGAGGCTCAGCCCCAGCATTTT. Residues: CSASVEAQPQHF.

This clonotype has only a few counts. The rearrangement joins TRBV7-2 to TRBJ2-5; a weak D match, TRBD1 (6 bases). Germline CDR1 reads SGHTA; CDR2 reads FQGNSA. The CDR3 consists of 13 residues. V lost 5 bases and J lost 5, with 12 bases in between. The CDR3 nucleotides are TGTGCCAGCAGCCCCGGACAGTCGGAGACCCAGTACTTC. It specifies CASSPGQSETQYF. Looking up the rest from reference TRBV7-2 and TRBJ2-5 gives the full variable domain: GAGVSQSPSNKVTEKGKDVELRCDPISGHTALYWYRQSLGQGLEFLIYFQGNSAPDKSGLPSDRFSAERTGGSVSTLTIQRTQQEDSAVYLCASSPGQSETQYFGPGTRLLVL.

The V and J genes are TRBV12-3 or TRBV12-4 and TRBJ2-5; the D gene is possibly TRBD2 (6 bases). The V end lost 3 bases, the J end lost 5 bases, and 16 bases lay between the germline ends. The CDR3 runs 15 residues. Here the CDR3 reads CASSFVGTRGETQYF. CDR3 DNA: TGTGCCAGCAGTTTTGTGGGGACTCGGGGTGAGACCCAGTACTTC.

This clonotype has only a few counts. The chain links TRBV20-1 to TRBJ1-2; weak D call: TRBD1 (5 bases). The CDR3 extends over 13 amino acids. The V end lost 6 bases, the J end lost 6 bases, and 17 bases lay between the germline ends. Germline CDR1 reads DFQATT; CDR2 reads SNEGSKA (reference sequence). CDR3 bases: TGCAGTGCCACAAAGGGAGGGGATCATGGCTACACCTTC. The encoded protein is CSATKGGDHGYTF.